Listed below are T cell receptor beta chains from one sample, sequenced in a study of blood T cell repertoires in COVID-19. Clones were sequenced by immunoSEQ multiplex PCR, and TCRdb holds only the in-frame ones, with some missing. The sample shows about 260,000 clones, 80% to 90% of them seen only once. The sequencing input was peripheral blood. The receptors stem from a woman aged 70-85 years with COVID-19, enrolled during active disease. Both conserved end residues are part of each CDR3. D genes are given only for firm matches. Some rows have no size entry. The others give once, few or many, or a class for an expanded clone.

j_call d_call clone_size v_call cdr3_nt cdr3_aa
TRBJ1-6 . . TRBV30 TGTGCCTGGAGTGCCTTAGGGACACCAGGACGGTCACCCCTCCACTTT CAWSALGTPGRSPLHF
TRBJ1-6 . . TRBV7-2 TGTGCCAGCAGTCACGACGGGGGTAATTCACCCCTCCACTTT CASSHDGGNSPLHF
TRBJ2-1 TRBD2 few TRBV7-3 TGTGCCAGCAGCTTAACTCCTCCCGGGACTAGCGGGATAGGTTTGGATGAGCAGTTCTTC CASSLTPPGTSGIGLDEQFF
TRBJ2-1 . . TRBV11-2 TGTGCCAGCAGCTCCCTCCCCGAGTTCTACAATGAGCAGTTCTTC CASSSLPEFYNEQFF
TRBJ2-1 . . TRBV5-1 TGCGCCAGCAGCTACCTTCAGGGACAAGCAAATGAGCAGTTCTTC CASSYLQGQANEQFF
TRBJ2-5 TRBD2 . TRBV18 TGTGCCAGCTCACCACAAGCGAAGCGGGAACCCCAAGAGACCCAGTACTTC CASSPQAKREPQETQYF
TRBJ1-4 . . TRBV15 TGTGCCACCAGCAGAGATGTGAGGGAAAAACTGTTTTTT CATSRDVREKLFF
TRBJ1-1 . . TRBV5-1 TGCGCCAGCAGCTTAGGACAGTCATCCACTGAAGCTTTCTTT CASSLGQSSTEAFF
TRBJ1-2 TRBD1 . TRBV19 TGTGCCAGTAAGAGAGGACAGGGGGATAGTGATGGCTACACCTTC CASKRGQGDSDGYTF
TRBJ2-1 . . TRBV11-3 TGTGCCAGCGCTGGGGGCGGGAGTGCGTACAATGAGCAGTTCTTC CASAGGGSAYNEQFF
TRBJ2-2 TRBD1 . TRBV28 TGTGCCAGCAGTACCACAGGGGGATTCACCGGGGAGCTGTTTTTT CASSTTGGFTGELFF
TRBJ2-7 . few TRBV7-3 TGTGCCAGCGATGAGGAGGAAGATACGCATTACGAGCAGTACTTC CASDEEEDTHYEQYF
TRBJ1-2 . . TRBV28 TGTGCCACCTCCCTAAACAGGGAACGAGGGGGCTACACCTTC CATSLNRERGGYTF
TRBJ2-1 . . TRBV5-1 TGCGCCAGCAGCCCAAGTAGGGGATACAATGAGCAGTTCTTC CASSPSRGYNEQFF
TRBJ2-7 TRBD1 . TRBV5-4 TGTGCCAGCAGATCGGGACAGAGCTACGAGCAGTACTTC CASRSGQSYEQYF